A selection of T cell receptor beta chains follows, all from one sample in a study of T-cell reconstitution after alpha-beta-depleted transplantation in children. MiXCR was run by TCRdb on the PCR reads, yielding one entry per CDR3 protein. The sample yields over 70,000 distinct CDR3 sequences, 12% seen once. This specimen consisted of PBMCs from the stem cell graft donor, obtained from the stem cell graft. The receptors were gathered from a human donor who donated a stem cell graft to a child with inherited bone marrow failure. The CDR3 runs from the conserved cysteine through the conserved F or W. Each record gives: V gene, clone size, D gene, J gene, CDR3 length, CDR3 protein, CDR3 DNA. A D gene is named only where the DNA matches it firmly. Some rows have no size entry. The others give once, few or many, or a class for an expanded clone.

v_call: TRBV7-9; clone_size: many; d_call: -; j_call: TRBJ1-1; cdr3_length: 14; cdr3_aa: CASNRGDGNTEAFF; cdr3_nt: TGTGCCAGCAATAGGGGGGACGGGAACACTGAAGCTTTCTTT
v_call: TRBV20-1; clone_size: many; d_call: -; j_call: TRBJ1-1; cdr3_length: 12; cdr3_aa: CSVSGGNTEAFF; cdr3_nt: TGCAGTGTTAGTGGGGGGAACACTGAAGCTTTCTTT
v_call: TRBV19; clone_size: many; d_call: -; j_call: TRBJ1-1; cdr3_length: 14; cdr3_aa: CASSIGGGITEAFF; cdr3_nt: TGTGCCAGTAGTATTGGTGGGGGGATCACTGAAGCTTTCTTT
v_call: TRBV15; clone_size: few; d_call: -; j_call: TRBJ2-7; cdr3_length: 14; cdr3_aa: CATSRDKFINEQYF; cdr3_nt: TGTGCCACCAGCAGAGATAAATTTATCAACGAGCAGTACTTC
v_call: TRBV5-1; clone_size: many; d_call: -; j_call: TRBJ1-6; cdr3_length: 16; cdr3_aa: CASSLEESSYNSPLHF; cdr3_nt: TGCGCCAGCAGCTTGGAGGAAAGCTCCTATAATTCACCCCTCCACTTT
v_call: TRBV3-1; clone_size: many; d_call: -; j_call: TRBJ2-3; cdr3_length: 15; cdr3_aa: CASSRWELRTDTQYF; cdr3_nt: TGTGCCAGCAGCCGGTGGGAACTTCGCACAGATACGCAGTATTTT
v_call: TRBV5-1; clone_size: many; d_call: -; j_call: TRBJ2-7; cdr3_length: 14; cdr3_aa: CASSGGASSYEQYF; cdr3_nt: TGCGCCAGCAGCGGCGGGGCCTCCTCCTACGAGCAGTACTTC
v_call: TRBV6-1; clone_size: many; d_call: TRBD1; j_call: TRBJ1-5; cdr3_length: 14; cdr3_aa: CASTSGTGSQPQHF; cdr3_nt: TGTGCCAGCACCTCCGGGACAGGGAGTCAGCCCCAGCATTTT
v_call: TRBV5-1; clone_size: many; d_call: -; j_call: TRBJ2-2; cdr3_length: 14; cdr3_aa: CASSLAEAPGELFF; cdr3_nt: TGCGCCAGCAGCTTGGCGGAGGCCCCCGGGGAGCTGTTTTTT
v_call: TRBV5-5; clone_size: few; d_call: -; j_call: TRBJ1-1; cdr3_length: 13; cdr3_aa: CASSLGAYTEAFF; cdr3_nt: TGTGCCAGCAGCTTGGGCGCCTACACTGAAGCTTTCTTT
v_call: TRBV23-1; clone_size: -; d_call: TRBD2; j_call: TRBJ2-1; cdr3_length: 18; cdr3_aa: CASSHTSGGACSYNEQFF; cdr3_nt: TGCGCCAGCAGTCACACTAGCGGGGGGGCCTGTTCCTACAATGAGCAGTTCTTC
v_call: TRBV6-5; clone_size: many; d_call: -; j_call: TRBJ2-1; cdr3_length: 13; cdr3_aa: CASSYSRGNEQFF; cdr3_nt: TGTGCCAGCAGTTACTCGCGGGGTAATGAGCAGTTCTTC
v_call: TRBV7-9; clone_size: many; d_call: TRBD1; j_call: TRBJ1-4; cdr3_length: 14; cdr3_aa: CASSSGTGGEKLFF; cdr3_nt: TGTGCCAGCAGCTCCGGGACAGGGGGTGAAAAACTGTTTTTT
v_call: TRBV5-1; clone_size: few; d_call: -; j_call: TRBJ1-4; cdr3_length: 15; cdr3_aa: CASSLAGAQGEKLFF; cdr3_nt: TGCGCCAGCAGCTTAGCGGGGGCCCAGGGTGAAAAACTGTTTTTT
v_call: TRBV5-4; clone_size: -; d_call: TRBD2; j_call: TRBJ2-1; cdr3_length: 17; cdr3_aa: CASSPGSGGALYNEQFF; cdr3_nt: TGTGCCAGCAGTCCAGGTAGCGGGGGGGCACTCTACAATGAGCAGTTCTTC
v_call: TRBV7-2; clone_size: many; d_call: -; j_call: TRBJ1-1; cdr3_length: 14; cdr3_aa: CASSPPAQNTEAFF; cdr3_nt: TGTGCCAGCAGCCCCCCGGCTCAGAACACTGAAGCTTTCTTT
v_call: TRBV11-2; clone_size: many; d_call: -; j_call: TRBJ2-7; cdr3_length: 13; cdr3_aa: CASRAIGSIEQYF; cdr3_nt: TGTGCCAGCAGGGCCATAGGGAGTATCGAGCAGTACTTC
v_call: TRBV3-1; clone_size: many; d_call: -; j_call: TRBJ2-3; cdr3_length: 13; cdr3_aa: CASTPIGTDTQYF; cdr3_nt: TGTGCCAGCACCCCGATAGGCACAGATACGCAGTATTTT
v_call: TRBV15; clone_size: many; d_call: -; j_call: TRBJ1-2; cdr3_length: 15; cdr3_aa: CATSREDSTSYGYTF; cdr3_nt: TGTGCCACCAGCAGAGAGGATTCCACCTCTTATGGCTACACCTTC
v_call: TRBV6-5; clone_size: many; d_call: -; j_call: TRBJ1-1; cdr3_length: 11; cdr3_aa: CASTQGPEAFF; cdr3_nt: TGTGCCAGCACGCAGGGGCCTGAAGCTTTCTTT
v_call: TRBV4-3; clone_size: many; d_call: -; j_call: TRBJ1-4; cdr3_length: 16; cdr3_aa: CASSQSGDKINEKLFF; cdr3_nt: TGCGCCAGCAGCCAATCAGGGGACAAGATTAATGAAAAACTGTTTTTT
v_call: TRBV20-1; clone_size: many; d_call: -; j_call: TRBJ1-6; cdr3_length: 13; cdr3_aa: CSGRQGADSPLHF; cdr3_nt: TGCAGTGGACGGCAGGGTGCCGATTCACCCCTCCACTTT
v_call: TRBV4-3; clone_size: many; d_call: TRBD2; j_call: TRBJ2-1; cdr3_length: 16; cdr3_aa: CASSQGFRRGGNEQFF; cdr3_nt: TGCGCCAGCAGCCAAGGCTTTCGGCGGGGGGGTAATGAGCAGTTCTTC
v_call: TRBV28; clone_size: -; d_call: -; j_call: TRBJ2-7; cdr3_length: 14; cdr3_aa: CASTPRDSSYEQYF; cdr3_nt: TGTGCCAGCACCCCGCGGGACTCCTCCTACGAGCAGTACTTC
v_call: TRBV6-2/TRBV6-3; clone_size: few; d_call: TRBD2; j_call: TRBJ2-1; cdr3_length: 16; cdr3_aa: CASSDLAGGAYNEQFF; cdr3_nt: TGTGCCAGCAGTGATCTAGCGGGGGGAGCCTACAATGAGCAGTTCTTC
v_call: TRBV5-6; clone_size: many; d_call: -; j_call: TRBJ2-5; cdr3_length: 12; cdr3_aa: CASSLWRETQYF; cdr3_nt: TGTGCCAGCAGCTTGTGGCGAGAGACCCAGTACTTC
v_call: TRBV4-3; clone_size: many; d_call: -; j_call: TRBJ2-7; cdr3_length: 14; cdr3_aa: CASSPLGDYYEQYF; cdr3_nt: TGCGCCAGCAGCCCATTGGGAGACTACTACGAGCAGTACTTC
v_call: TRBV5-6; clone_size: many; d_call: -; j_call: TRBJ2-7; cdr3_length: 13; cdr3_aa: CASSSGTRYEQYF; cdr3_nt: TGTGCCAGCAGCTCCGGGACTCGCTACGAGCAGTACTTC
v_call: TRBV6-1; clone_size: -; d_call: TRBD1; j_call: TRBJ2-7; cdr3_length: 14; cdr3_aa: CASSPGTGVYEQYF; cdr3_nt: TGTGCCAGCAGTCCTGGGACAGGGGTCTACGAGCAGTACTTC
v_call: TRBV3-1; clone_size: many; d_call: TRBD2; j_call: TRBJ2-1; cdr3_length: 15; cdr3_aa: CASSPGLAGVLEQFF; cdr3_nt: TGTGCCAGCAGCCCGGGACTAGCGGGAGTTTTAGAGCAGTTCTTC
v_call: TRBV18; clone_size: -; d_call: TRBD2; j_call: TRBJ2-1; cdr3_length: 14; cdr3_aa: CASSSGAGYNEQFF; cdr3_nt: TGTGCCAGCTCAAGCGGAGCGGGGTACAATGAGCAGTTCTTC
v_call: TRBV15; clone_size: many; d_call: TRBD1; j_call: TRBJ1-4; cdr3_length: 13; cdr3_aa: CATSGDRGEKLFF; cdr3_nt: TGTGCCACCAGCGGGGACAGGGGTGAAAAACTGTTTTTT
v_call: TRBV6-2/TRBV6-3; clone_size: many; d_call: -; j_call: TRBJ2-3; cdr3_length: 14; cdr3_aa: CASSYNRVGDTQYF; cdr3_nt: TGTGCCAGCAGTTACAACAGGGTGGGCGATACGCAGTATTTT
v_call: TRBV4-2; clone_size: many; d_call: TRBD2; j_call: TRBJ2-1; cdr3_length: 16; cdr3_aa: CASSQERGGRLNEQFF; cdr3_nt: TGTGCCAGCAGCCAAGAACGGGGGGGGCGGCTTAATGAGCAGTTCTTC
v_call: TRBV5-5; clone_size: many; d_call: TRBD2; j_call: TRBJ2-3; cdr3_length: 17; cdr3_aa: CASSLSLAGAGTDTQYF; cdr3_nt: TGTGCCAGCAGCTTGAGTCTAGCGGGGGCGGGAACAGATACGCAGTATTTT
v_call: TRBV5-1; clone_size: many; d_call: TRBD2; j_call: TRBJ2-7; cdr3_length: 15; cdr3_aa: CASSLAGGTLYEQYF; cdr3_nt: TGCGCCAGCAGCTTAGCGGGGGGCACCCTCTACGAGCAGTACTTC
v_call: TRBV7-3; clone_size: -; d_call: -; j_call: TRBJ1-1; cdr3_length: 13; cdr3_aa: CASSYKGDTEAFF; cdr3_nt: TGTGCCAGCAGCTATAAGGGGGACACTGAAGCTTTCTTT
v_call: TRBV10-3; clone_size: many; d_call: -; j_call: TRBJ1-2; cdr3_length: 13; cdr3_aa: CAISDQLTDGYTF; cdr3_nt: TGTGCCATCAGTGATCAGTTAACTGATGGCTACACCTTC
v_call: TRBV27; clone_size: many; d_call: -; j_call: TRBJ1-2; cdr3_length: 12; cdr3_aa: CASHLGDYGYTF; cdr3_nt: TGTGCCAGCCACCTAGGGGACTATGGCTACACCTTC
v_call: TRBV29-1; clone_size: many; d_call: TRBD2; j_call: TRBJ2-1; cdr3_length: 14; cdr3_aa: CSVRTSGTYNEQFF; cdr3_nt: TGCAGCGTTCGGACTAGCGGGACCTACAATGAGCAGTTCTTC
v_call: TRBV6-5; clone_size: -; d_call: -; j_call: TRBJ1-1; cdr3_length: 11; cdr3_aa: CATKWAGEAFF; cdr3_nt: TGTGCCACTAAGTGGGCAGGGGAGGCTTTCTTT
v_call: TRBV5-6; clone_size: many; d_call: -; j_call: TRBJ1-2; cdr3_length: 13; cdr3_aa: CASRLTEDYGYTF; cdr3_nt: TGTGCCAGCAGGTTAACGGAGGACTATGGCTACACCTTC
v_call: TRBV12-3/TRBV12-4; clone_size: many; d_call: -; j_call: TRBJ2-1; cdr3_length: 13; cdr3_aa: CASRSQPDDEQFF; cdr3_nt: TGTGCCAGCAGATCCCAGCCGGATGATGAGCAGTTCTTC
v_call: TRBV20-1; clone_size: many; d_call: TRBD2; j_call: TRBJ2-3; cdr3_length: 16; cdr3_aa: CSARTPPGGGTDTQYF; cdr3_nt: TGCAGTGCTAGGACCCCTCCCGGGGGAGGGACAGATACGCAGTATTTT
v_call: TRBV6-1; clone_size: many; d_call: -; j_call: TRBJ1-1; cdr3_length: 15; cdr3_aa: CASSEVGGGPTEAFF; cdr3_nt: TGTGCCAGCAGTGAAGTCGGCGGAGGTCCCACTGAAGCTTTCTTT
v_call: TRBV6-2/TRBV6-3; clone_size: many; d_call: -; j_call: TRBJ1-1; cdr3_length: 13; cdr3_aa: CASSYRHGTEAFF; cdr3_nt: TGTGCCAGCAGTTACCGACACGGCACTGAAGCTTTCTTT